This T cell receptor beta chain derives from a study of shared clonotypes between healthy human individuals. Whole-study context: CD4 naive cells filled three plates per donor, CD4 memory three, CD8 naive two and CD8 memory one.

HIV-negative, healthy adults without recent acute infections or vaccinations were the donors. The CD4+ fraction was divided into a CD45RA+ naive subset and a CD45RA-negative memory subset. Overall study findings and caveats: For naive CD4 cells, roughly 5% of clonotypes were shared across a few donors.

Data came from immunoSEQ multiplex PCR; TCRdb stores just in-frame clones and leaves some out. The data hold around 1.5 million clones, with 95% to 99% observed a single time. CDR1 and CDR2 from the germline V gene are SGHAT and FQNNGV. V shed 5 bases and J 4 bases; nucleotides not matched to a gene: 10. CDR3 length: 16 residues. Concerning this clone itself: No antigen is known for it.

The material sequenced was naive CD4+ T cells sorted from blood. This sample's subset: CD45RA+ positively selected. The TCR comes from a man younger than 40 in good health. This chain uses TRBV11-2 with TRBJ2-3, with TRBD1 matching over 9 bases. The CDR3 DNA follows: TGTGCCAGCAGCCAATGGCGGGACAGGGCCCCAGATACGCAGTATTTT. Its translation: CASSQWRDRAPDTQYF.